This TCR beta chain was recorded in a study of blood T cells in healthy people across ages. The CDR3 spans 14 residues. Trimming pared 7 bases from V and 10 bases from J, leaving 20 bases between. Germline CDR1 and CDR2: SGHTA and FQGNSA. This clonotype was observed a few times. It was with a sample-barcoded 5' primer and a J-beta primer mix that a second PCR of about 6 to 11 cycles was run. TCRdb processed the 5' RACE reads anew with MiXCR; each CDR3 protein has one entry. The table lists 1.5 million to 2 million distinct CDR3 sequences, around half of them singletons, with roughly 2% in the top ten.

This clonotype originated in a woman aged 40-49 years in good health. The V gene is TRBV7-2, the J gene TRBJ2-1, with a tentative D call TRBD1 (6 bases). Sequencing was done on a sample of blood. CDR3 in amino acids: CASTPGPGASEQFF. Written as DNA, the CDR3 is TGTGCCAGCACCCCGGGTCCAGGGGCTAGCGAGCAGTTCTTC. Combining the CDR3 with reference TRBV7-2 and TRBJ2-1 gives the whole variable domain GAGVSQSPSNKVTEKGKDVELRCDPISGHTALYWYRQSLGQGLEFLIYFQGNSAPDKSGLPSDRFSAERTGGSVSTLTIQRTQQEDSAVYLCASTPGPGASEQFFGPGTRLTVL.